Following are 25 T cell receptor beta chains from one sample sequenced in a study of spatial heterogeneity in lung cancer. General observations from the study: For expanded intratumoral alpha and beta TCRs, counts tracked tumor mutation counts.

Time point noted: sample taken at primary tumor resection. From the 5' RACE reads, TCRdb called clonotypes with MiXCR, one entry per CDR3 protein. The sample comprises about 7,500 distinct CDR3 sequences, around 12% of which are singletons, and over 20% rests with the top ten. These receptors' antigens are unknown. Sequenced material: lung tumor tissue, taken at surgery. The receptors originated from a male donor with early-stage non-small cell lung cancer.

This rearrangement joins TRBV7-8 to TRBJ2-2, with no clear D. CDR3 size: 14 residues. Germline V gives CDR1 SGHVS, CDR2 FQNEAQ. V was shortened by 6 bases and J by 0 bases, with 8 bases between the two germline ends. CDR3 nucleotides: TGTGCCAGCAGGCCGCAACCGAACACCGGGGAGCTGTTTTTT. It specifies CASRPQPNTGELFF.

A few counts support this clonotype. The V call is TRBV2, the J call TRBJ1-1; no clear D gene. The V end was cut by 6 bases, the J end by 2 bases, with 4 bases between. This CDR3 is 11 amino acids long. In germline, CDR1 is SNHLY, CDR2 FYNNEI. The CDR3 spells CASRGNTEAFF. The CDR3 DNA is TGTGCCAGCAGGGGAAACACTGAAGCTTTCTTT.

This clonotype was detected many times. The chain is built from TRBV6-5 and TRBJ1-2, with 7 bases aligning to TRBD1. The CDR3 length is 13 residues. Germline V CDR1 and CDR2: MNHEY, SVGAGI. V lost 8 bases and J lost 2; bases outside the gene matches: 5. CDR3 DNA: TGTGCCAGCTACAGGGGCATGAACTATGGCTACACCTTC. Protein sequence: CASYRGMNYGYTF.

The chain employs TRBV6-5 and TRBJ1-1, with D possibly TRBD1 on 6 matching bases. With 6 bases removed from V and 7 bases from J, the gap between germline ends came to 9 bases. This CDR3 region has 11 residues. From germline, CDR1 is MNHEY and CDR2 SVGAGI. This chain's CDR3 is CASSQGLEAFF. In DNA, the CDR3 is TGTGCCAGCAGCCAGGGGCTTGAAGCTTTCTTT.

The table lists this clonotype with many counts. The chain carries TRBV21-1 and TRBJ2-1; TRBD2 reflects the table's D call only, with no check against the DNA. TRBV21-1 is given as a pseudogene. The CDR3 has 15 amino acids. CDR3 in DNA: TGTGCCAGCAGCAAAATCCAGCGGGATTACAATGAGCAGTTCTTC. This gives the protein CASSKIQRDYNEQFF.

The chain uses TRBV7-2 and TRBJ2-5; 8 nucleotides agree with TRBD1. The CDR3 totals 13 residues. Trimming cost V 7 bases and J 5 bases; bases outside gene matches: 6. Germline loops: CDR1 SGHTA, CDR2 FQGNSA. Written as DNA, the CDR3 is TGTGCCAGCAAGACAGGGGCAGGGGAGACCCAGTACTTC. As protein: CASKTGAGETQYF.

This clonotype was seen ten or more times. CDR3 nucleotides: TGCAGTGCTAAGGGGGGACTAGCGGGAGAGGGGCCCTACGAGCAGTACTTC. It specifies CSAKGGLAGEGPYEQYF. The chain combines TRBV20-1 with TRBJ2-7, with 14 positions matching TRBD2. CDR3 length: 17 residues. CDR1 and CDR2 (germline): DFQATT, SNEGSKA (reference sequence). V gave up 4 bases and J gave up 2 bases; unmatched junction bases: 10.

The sample holds many counts of this clonotype. This chain links TRBV7-2 with TRBJ2-7; 8 bases fit TRBD2. The germline CDR1 and CDR2 sequences are SGHTA and FQGNSA. The CDR3 is made up of 15 amino acids. J gave up 4 bases and V 3 bases, and 8 bases lay outside the gene matches. This chain's CDR3 is CASSLSAGGLYEQYF. CDR3 nucleotide sequence: TGTGCCAGCAGCTTGTCGGCGGGAGGCTTGTACGAGCAGTACTTC.

This clonotype was counted ten times or more. This chain links TRBV7-2 with TRBJ2-3; maybe TRBD2 (6 bases). The germline V gene encodes CDR1 SGHTA and CDR2 FQGNSA. V dropped 4 bases and J dropped 5 bases, with 13 bases sitting between them. The CDR3 is 14 amino acids. The CDR3 bases are TGTGCCAGCAGCTGGGGACTGGAGAGAGATACGCAGTATTTT. It specifies CASSWGLERDTQYF. Drawing the rest from reference TRBV7-2 and TRBJ2-3, the complete variable domain is GAGVSQSPSNKVTEKGKDVELRCDPISGHTALYWYRQSLGQGLEFLIYFQGNSAPDKSGLPSDRFSAERTGGSVSTLTIQRTQQEDSAVYLCASSWGLERDTQYFGPGTRLTVL.

This clonotype rates as medium-sized. The chain uses TRBV7-2 and TRBJ2-3, with D possibly being TRBD1 or TRBD2 (6 bases each). V lost 3 bases and J 4 bases, leaving 14 bases between the germline ends. Germline V gives CDR1 SGHTA, CDR2 FQGNSA. The CDR3 covers 15 residues. CDR3 DNA sequence: TGTGCCAGCAGCTTGCGTCTGGGGGGCGCAGATACGCAGTATTTT. The encoded protein is CASSLRLGGADTQYF.

By sample share, this clonotype is medium-sized. The genes are TRBV20-1 and TRBJ2-1; TRBD1 aligns across 9 bases. The CDR3 has 15 amino acids. J lost 0 bases, V lost 4 bases, and 4 bases had no gene match. Looked up from germline, CDR1 is DFQATT and CDR2 is SNEGSKA (reference sequence). CDR3 coding DNA: TGCAGTGCTATGGACAGGGGAAGCTCCTACAATGAGCAGTTCTTC. Amino acid sequence: CSAMDRGSSYNEQFF.

V is TRBV20-1 and J is TRBJ1-5; no definite D call. The CDR3 length is 15 residues. Deletions cut 4 bases from V and 3 bases from J, with 16 bases between. The germline V gene has CDR1 DFQATT and CDR2 SNEGSKA (reference sequence). The CDR3 region has the DNA TGCAGTGCTATGGGTTCTGCGGCTAACAATCAGCCCCAGCATTTT. Its translation: CSAMGSAANNQPQHF.

The sample holds many counts of this clonotype. CDR3 DNA: TGCAGTGCCCCAACTCTCCGGGACAGGGGGTCACCCCTCCACTTT. Encoded protein: CSAPTLRDRGSPLHF. This chain connects TRBV20-1 to TRBJ1-6, with 11 positions matching TRBD1. Trimming took 6 bases from V and 10 from J; bases not matched to a gene: 11. CDR3 length: 15 residues. Germline V gene data show CDR1 as DFQATT and CDR2 as SNEGSKA (reference sequence).

This clonotype occurred many times. DNA of the CDR3: TGTGCCAGCAGCTTAGATCAGGTCGGACCTTTGGCCCAGTACTTC. Protein: CASSLDQVGPLAQYF. The chain carries TRBV11-2 and TRBJ2-5; D call uncertain. Germline V gene data show CDR1 as SGHAT and CDR2 as FQNNGV. Trimming stripped 0 bases from V and 9 bases from J, with 17 bases between. The CDR3 runs 15 residues.

In its sample, this clonotype was seen many times. The gene calls are TRBV10-3 and TRBJ2-3; 7 positions agree with TRBD2. This CDR3 comprises 14 residues. V dropped 6 bases and J dropped 0; count of bases not matched to a gene: 3. Germline-derived CDR1 and CDR2 are ENHRY and SYGVKD. The CDR3: CAIRGRESTDTQYF. Written as DNA, the CDR3 is TGTGCCATCAGGGGGAGGGAGAGCACAGATACGCAGTATTTT.

This CDR3 reads CASSDQDKETQYF. The CDR3 nucleotides are TGTGCCAGCAGTGACCAGGACAAAGAGACCCAGTACTTC. This chain joins TRBV2 and TRBJ2-5; D may be TRBD1 (5 bases). Germline CDR1 and CDR2: SNHLY and FYNNEI. CDR3 length: 13 residues. V was cut by 3 bases and J by 3 bases, with 8 bases left in between.

This clonotype was seen repeatedly, ten times or more. The chain joins TRBV4-3 to TRBJ2-1; D ambiguous. CDR1 is LGHNA and CDR2 is YSLEER in the germline V gene. The V end was cut by 0 bases, the J end by 3 bases, with 12 bases between. The CDR3 is 16 amino acids. For the CDR3, the DNA is TGCGCCAGCAGCCAAGATTCTAGTTACCTCTACAATGAGCAGTTCTTC. Its protein is CASSQDSSYLYNEQFF.

This clonotype is categorized as medium-sized. This chain joins TRBV5-4 and TRBJ2-6, with D unclear. Germline V lookup: CDR1 SGHNT, CDR2 YYREEE (reference sequence). The CDR3 is 15 residues long. The V end lost 0 bases, the J end lost 0 bases, and 4 bases lay between the germline ends. The CDR3 DNA is TGTGCCAGCAGCTTGGATTACTCTGGGGCCAACGTCCTGACTTTC. It is translated as CASSLDYSGANVLTF.

In this sample, this clonotype turned up many times. This sequence joins TRBV6-5 and TRBJ2-7, with 9 positions matching TRBD1. From germline, CDR1 is MNHEY and CDR2 SVGAGI. This CDR3 has 13 residues. With V trimmed by 10 bases and J by 5 bases, 9 bases remained unmatched. CDR3 sequence (DNA): TGTGCCACACACCGGACAGGGGAGAACGAGCAGTACTTC. It is translated as CATHRTGENEQYF.

This clonotype is medium-sized (0.01 to 0.1%) by share. The V call is TRBV6-5, the J call TRBJ2-5; D may be TRBD1 (5 bases). There are 13 residues in the CDR3. Per the germline V gene, CDR1 is MNHEY and CDR2 is SVGAGI. V lost 5 bases and J 2 bases, leaving 9 bases between the germline ends. This chain's CDR3 is CASSRDRQETQYF. Written as DNA, the CDR3 is TGTGCCAGCAGTAGAGACAGACAAGAGACCCAGTACTTC.

In its sample, this clonotype ranks as medium-sized (0.01 to 0.1%). The chain uses TRBV10-3 and TRBJ2-1; 9 bases map to TRBD1. The V and J ends lost 2 bases and 4 bases, in that order; junction bases with no gene match: 3. This CDR3 has 15 residues. Germline V gene lookup returns CDR1 ENHRY and CDR2 SYGVKD. This CDR3 reads CAISETGGPYNEQFF. CDR3 sequence (DNA): TGTGCCATCAGTGAGACAGGGGGCCCTTACAATGAGCAGTTCTTC.

This clonotype was recorded at least ten times. The rearrangement links TRBV5-4 to TRBJ2-3, with unresolved D. This CDR3 spans 16 amino acids. Germline-derived CDR1 and CDR2 are SGHNT and YYREEE (reference sequence). Trimming took off 4 bases at V and 3 bases at J, with 18 bases between the two ends. In DNA, the CDR3 is TGTGCCAGCAGCACCAACGGGCCTTTTATGACAGATACGCAGTATTTT. Translation gives CASSTNGPFMTDTQYF.

By proportion, this clonotype is medium-sized. The J gene is TRBJ2-5, the V gene TRBV7-2, with 12 positions matching TRBD2. V shed 5 bases, J shed 3 bases, and the junction held 4 bases outside the gene matches. In germline, CDR1 is SGHTA, CDR2 FQGNSA. The length of the CDR3 is 15 residues. CDR3 sequence (DNA): TGTGCCAGCAGCCGTCGACTAGCGGGAGAAGAGACCCAGTACTTC. The encoded protein is CASSRRLAGEETQYF.

This clonotype was counted only a few times. The chain couples TRBV28 to TRBJ2-3, with TRBD1 identical over 8 bases. The CDR3 loop spans 14 amino acids. Trimming cost V 5 bases and J 4 bases; bases outside gene matches: 5. CDR1 MDHEN and CDR2 SYDVKM come from the germline V gene. This CDR3 reads CASSPWTGSDTQYF. CDR3 DNA: TGTGCCAGCAGTCCCTGGACAGGGTCAGATACGCAGTATTTT.

This clonotype was seen ten or more times. This CDR3 reads CASKNGVNSYEQYF. In DNA form, the CDR3 reads TGCGCCAGCAAAAACGGGGTGAACTCCTACGAGCAGTACTTC. The chain links TRBV4-1 to TRBJ2-7; a weak D match, TRBD2 (5 bases). Per the germline V gene, CDR1 is MGHRA and CDR2 is YSYEKL. The germline V and J ends were trimmed by 7 bases and 0 bases, with 13 bases remaining between them. This CDR3 is built from 14 residues.